Following are 16 T cell receptor beta chains from one sample sequenced in a study of blood T cell repertoires in COVID-19 (dated by TCRdb to the early 2020s). The method behind the library was the immunoSEQ multiplex PCR assay. Imported from immuneACCESS, the table was reduced by TCRdb to in-frame sequences with V and J called. These copies leave out some clones; in studies compared against another copy, an unresolved V gene accounts for under half, and the cause of the remainder is not known. The sample table lists about 300,000 clones, over 75% of them with a count of one. The top ten clones comprise 4% to 5% of the sample. The sample was PBMCs or T cells enriched from blood (not recorded which). Receptors originate from a man in his thirties or forties who had recovered from COVID-19.

This clone was picked up one time. The V and J genes are TRBV3-1 (or the pseudogene TRBV3-2) and TRBJ1-2; 9 positions match TRBD1. Looked up from germline, CDR1 is LGHDT and CDR2 is YNNKEL (reference sequence). Trimming cost V 8 bases and J 8 bases; bases outside gene matches: 12. The CDR3 is made up of 14 amino acids. The CDR3: CASGYWTGEGGYTF. For the CDR3, the DNA is TGTGCCAGCGGTTATTGGACAGGGGAGGGAGGCTACACCTTC.

The chain recombines TRBV9 with TRBJ2-3; the D gene is possibly TRBD2 (6 bases). Germline V gene sequence: CDR1 SGDLS, CDR2 YYNGEE. The germline V and J ends were trimmed by 2 bases and 0 bases, with 13 bases remaining between them. There are 16 residues in the CDR3. The chain's CDR3 is CASSVVSGRSTDTQYF. CDR3 nucleotide sequence: TGTGCCAGCAGCGTCGTCTCAGGGAGGAGCACAGATACGCAGTATTTT.

The chain combines TRBV5-1 with TRBJ2-7, with D tentatively TRBD1 (6 bases). Per the germline V gene, CDR1 is SGHRS and CDR2 is YFSETQ. The CDR3 is made up of 12 amino acids. V lost 0 bases, J lost 6 bases, and 7 bases lay in between. In DNA, the CDR3 is TGCGCCAGCAGCTTGGGACAGGCCGAGCAGTACTTC. It encodes CASSLGQAEQYF.

This chain joins TRBV6-1 and TRBJ2-5; TRBD2 agrees at 13 bases. Germline V CDR1 and CDR2: MNHNS, SASEGT. The CDR3 is made up of 17 amino acids. The ends lost 4 bases at V and 2 bases at J; junction bases unmatched: 7. CDR3 sequence: CASSGQGLAGQQETQYF. The CDR3, as DNA: TGTGCCAGCAGTGGACAGGGACTAGCGGGACAACAAGAGACCCAGTACTTC.

The chain combines TRBV6-6 with TRBJ2-7; TRBD2 might be the D (5 bases). Per the germline V gene, CDR1 is MNHNY and CDR2 is SVGAGI (reference sequence). Trimming stripped 7 bases from V and 6 bases from J, with 10 bases between. The CDR3 consists of 11 residues. Here the CDR3 DNA reads TGTGCCAGCACCGGAGGTACCGAGCAGTACTTC. Its translation: CASTGGTEQYF.

The chain uses TRBV10-2 and TRBJ2-2; 7 bases are a match to TRBD2. The CDR3 has 16 residues. In germline, CDR1 is WSHSY, CDR2 SAAADI. V was clipped by 6 bases and J by 0 bases; unmatched bases: 7. Written as DNA, the CDR3 is TGCGCCAGCAGGGATACTAGCGTTTCGAACACCGGGGAGCTGTTTTTT. This sequence encodes CASRDTSVSNTGELFF.

This clone came up once. V is TRBV6-6 and J is TRBJ1-1, with D uncertain. The CDR3 has 13 residues. Trimming took 6 bases from V and 4 from J, leaving 12 bases between them. Germline V gives CDR1 MNHNY, CDR2 SVGAGI (reference sequence). The CDR3, as DNA: TGTGCCAGCAGCCTTAGTACGGGCACTGAAGCTTTCTTT. Translation gives CASSLSTGTEAFF.

This sequence joins TRBV11-2 and TRBJ1-3; 7 bases match TRBD1. This CDR3 contains 16 residues. With 1 base clipped from V and 2 bases from J, the junction kept 5 bases outside the gene matches. Looked up from germline, CDR1 is SGHAT and CDR2 is FQNNGV. The CDR3 is CASSLVEGAAGNTIYF. CDR3 DNA sequence: TGTGCCAGCAGCTTAGTTGAGGGGGCGGCTGGAAACACCATATATTTT.

The gene calls are TRBV2 and TRBJ2-7, with 8 bases identical to TRBD1. CDR1 and CDR2 (germline): SNHLY, FYNNEI. V dropped 9 bases and J dropped 6; count of bases not matched to a gene: 10. The CDR3 loop spans 13 amino acids. The CDR3 nucleotides read TGTGCCAGTAATCGACAGGGGAGTAGCGAGCAGTACTTC. Residues: CASNRQGSSEQYF.

V is TRBV29-1 and J is TRBJ2-7; 14 bases fit TRBD2. Germline CDR1 and CDR2: SQVTM and ANQGSEA. V dropped 3 bases and J dropped 1; count of bases not matched to a gene: 8. This CDR3 region has 17 residues. CDR3 amino acids: CSVEVGTSGSSSYEQYF. The DNA of the CDR3 is TGCAGCGTTGAGGTCGGGACTAGCGGGAGTAGTTCCTACGAGCAGTACTTC.

The chain combines TRBV5-6 with TRBJ1-5; D is ambiguous. The CDR3 consists of 16 residues. The V and J ends lost 2 bases and 2 bases respectively, with 14 bases between them. CDR1 and CDR2 from the germline V gene are SGHDT and YYEEEE. CDR3 bases: TGTGCCAGCAGCTTTATGGAGGGCGGCGGCAATCAGCCCCAGCATTTT. It yields the protein CASSFMEGGGNQPQHF.

The V call is TRBV7-9, the J call TRBJ1-2; 8 positions agree with TRBD1. The CDR3 consists of 16 residues. Germline V CDR1 and CDR2: SEHNR, FQNEAQ (reference sequence). V shed 1 base, J shed 5 bases, and the junction held 9 bases outside the gene matches. The CDR3 nucleotides are TGTGCCAGCAGCTTAGTGACTCCGGGACAGGCGTATGGCTACACCTTC. The encoded protein is CASSLVTPGQAYGYTF. Supplemented by reference TRBV7-9 and TRBJ1-2, the full variable domain reads DTGVSQNPRHKITKRGQNVTFRCDPISEHNRLYWYRQTLGQGPEFLTYFQNEAQLEKSRLLSDRFSAERPKGSFSTLEIQRTEQGDSAMYLCASSLVTPGQAYGYTFGSGTRLTVV.

This clone was seen only once. J is TRBJ1-5 and V is TRBV6-5; D call uncertain. The CDR3 is made up of 13 amino acids. With 6 bases removed from V and 0 bases from J, the gap between germline ends came to 6 bases. Germline lookup yields CDR1 MNHEY and CDR2 SVGAGI. CDR3 in amino acids: CASREVSNQPQHF. The CDR3 nucleotides read TGTGCCAGCAGAGAGGTTAGCAATCAGCCCCAGCATTTT.

The CDR3 sequence: CASTLRGTGGLYEQYF. The CDR3 nucleotides read TGTGCCAGCACCCTAAGGGGGACAGGGGGACTCTACGAGCAGTACTTC. The gene calls are TRBV2 and TRBJ2-7; 11 positions match TRBD1. The trim removed 7 bases at V and 3 bases at J, leaving 11 bases unmatched. Germline CDR1 and CDR2: SNHLY and FYNNEI. CDR3 length equals 16 residues.

This clone was seen once. CDR3 coding DNA: TGTGCCAGCAGCCTAAGCTTTACCCCCTATGGCTACACCTTC. Its translation: CASSLSFTPYGYTF. The chain recombines TRBV7-9 with TRBJ1-2; unclear D gene. V lost 5 bases, J lost 4 bases, and 14 bases lay in between. The V gene's germline CDR1 is SEHNR and CDR2 FQNEAQ (reference sequence). CDR3 length equals 14 residues.

CDR3 in DNA: TGTGCCAGCAGGCAAGGACAAAGGGAAAACTATGGCTACACCTTC. Translating gives CASRQGQRENYGYTF. The rearrangement links TRBV7-9 to TRBJ1-2, with D possibly being TRBD1 (5 bases). The CDR3 has 15 amino acids. V was cut by 6 bases and J by 2 bases, with 16 bases left in between. In germline, CDR1 is SEHNR, CDR2 FQNEAQ (reference sequence). Drawing the rest from reference TRBV7-9 and TRBJ1-2, the complete variable domain is DTGVSQNPRHKITKRGQNVTFRCDPISEHNRLYWYRQTLGQGPEFLTYFQNEAQLEKSRLLSDRFSAERPKGSFSTLEIQRTEQGDSAMYLCASRQGQRENYGYTFGSGTRLTVV.